The T cell receptor (beta chain) under discussion was sequenced for a study of cytomegalovirus exposure and HLA in healthy donors. Study-wide background: An earlier analysis found roughly 110 million unique TCR beta sequences from 200 million or so T cells.

Per the germline V gene, CDR1 is SGHDT and CDR2 is YYEEEE. Trimming took 4 bases from V and 0 from J, leaving 8 bases between them. This CDR3 has 13 amino acids. Primers for the PCR totalled 60 Vbeta and 13 Jbeta. Measured with immunoSEQ multiplex PCR; TCRdb has only the in-frame clones, and not every one. The data hold about 190,000 clones, with approximately 70% observed a single time. Study-wide results and caveats: In a later analysis, a missense DCLRE1C variant was linked to TCR beta V- and J-gene trimming.

Concerning this clone itself: Its specificity is unknown.

Sequenced: PBMCs. The chain links TRBV5-6 to TRBJ2-7; no definite D call. The TCR originated in a woman under 40 in good health and CMV-seronegative. DNA of the CDR3: TGTGCCAGCAGCGTCCCGAGCTCCTACGAGCAGTACTTC. Its translation is CASSVPSSYEQYF.